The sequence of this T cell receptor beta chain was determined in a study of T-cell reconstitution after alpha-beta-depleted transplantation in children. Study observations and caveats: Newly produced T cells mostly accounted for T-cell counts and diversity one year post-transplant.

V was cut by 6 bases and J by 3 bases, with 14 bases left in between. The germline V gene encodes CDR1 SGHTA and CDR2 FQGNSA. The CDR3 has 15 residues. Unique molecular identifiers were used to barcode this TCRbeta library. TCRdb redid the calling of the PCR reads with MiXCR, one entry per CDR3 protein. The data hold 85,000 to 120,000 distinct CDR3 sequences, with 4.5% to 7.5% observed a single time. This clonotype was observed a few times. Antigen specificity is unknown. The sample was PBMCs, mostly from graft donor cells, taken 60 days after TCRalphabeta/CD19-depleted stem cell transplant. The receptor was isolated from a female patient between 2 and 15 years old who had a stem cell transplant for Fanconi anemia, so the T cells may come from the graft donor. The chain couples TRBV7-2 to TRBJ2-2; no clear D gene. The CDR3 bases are TGTGCCAGCAGTCCACAGACGGCCTACACCGGGGAGCTGTTTTTT. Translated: CASSPQTAYTGELFF.